This record looks at one T cell receptor beta chain sequence and its context. V dropped 6 bases and J dropped 4; count of bases not matched to a gene: 3. This CDR3 region has 14 residues. Germline assignment: CDR1 SGHTA and CDR2 FQGNSA. This entry belongs to a study of T cell clonotyping in hematopoietic cell transplantation. The repertoire was sequenced with immunoSEQ multiplex PCR; TCRdb's copy has only in-frame clones and lacks some. The table has tens of thousands of clones, around 94% seen once; the top ten hold around 0.81%. The chain is built from TRBV7-2 and TRBJ1-6, with 7 nucleotides matching TRBD1. The TCR originated in a woman aged 50 to 65 in good health. Some clones in this sample may be carry-over from other donors' samples. The sample taken for sequencing was peripheral blood mononuclear cells. This chain's CDR3 is CASRSTGYNSPLHF. CDR3 nucleotides: TGTGCCAGCAGGTCGACAGGGTATAATTCACCCCTCCACTTT. Full variable domain (remainder filled in from reference TRBV7-2 and TRBJ1-6): GAGVSQSPSNKVTEKGKDVELRCDPISGHTALYWYRQSLGQGLEFLIYFQGNSAPDKSGLPSDRFSAERTGGSVSTLTIQRTQQEDSAVYLCASRSTGYNSPLHFGNGTRLTVT.